This entry lists 8 T cell receptor beta chains sequenced from one sample in a study of T cell responses to AZD1222 COVID-19 vaccine. Method: immunoSEQ multiplex PCR; TCRdb's copy keeps in-frame clones and lacks some. The sample has 150,000 to 200,000 clones, more than 75% seen once. The sample in question was peripheral blood, obtained 28 days after the second AZD1222 dose. Receptor source: an adult who received the AZD1222 COVID-19 vaccine.

The chain employs TRBV6-1 and TRBJ2-1; TRBD2 aligns across 8 bases. The germline V gene encodes CDR1 MNHNS and CDR2 SASEGT. The J segment lost 5 bases and the V segment lost 1 base, leaving 4 bases of the junction unmatched. This CDR3 region has 15 residues. This CDR3 is CASSEEVAGNNEQFF. The CDR3, as DNA: TGTGCCAGCAGTGAAGAAGTAGCGGGAAACAATGAGCAGTTCTTC.

The rearrangement uses TRBV28 and TRBJ1-2; 9 positions agree with TRBD1. The junction had 10 bases not matched to a gene; V was cut back by 5 bases and J by 6 bases. Germline lookup yields CDR1 MDHEN and CDR2 SYDVKM. The CDR3 loop spans 15 amino acids. The CDR3 region has the DNA TGTGCCAGCAGTACATACAGGGGGCCCCGGAATGGCTACACCTTC. Protein sequence: CASSTYRGPRNGYTF.

The genes are TRBV19 and TRBJ2-7; D remains unclear. The CDR3 contains 13 residues. Germline V gene lookup returns CDR1 LNHDA and CDR2 SQIVND (reference sequence). Trimming removed 6 bases at V and 3 bases at J, with 12 bases between. CDR3 in amino acids: CASSGPGVYEQYF. In nucleotides, the CDR3 is TGTGCCAGTAGCGGACCAGGAGTCTACGAGCAGTACTTC.

The count of this clone is one. The genes are TRBV7-8 and TRBJ1-2, with 7 positions matching TRBD1. The ends lost 3 bases at V and 3 bases at J; junction bases unmatched: 4. Germline values: CDR1 SGHVS, CDR2 FQNEAQ. CDR3 length equals 14 residues. The CDR3 here is CASSFRQGDYGYTF. CDR3 nucleotide sequence: TGTGCCAGCAGCTTCAGACAGGGAGACTATGGCTACACCTTC. Supplemented by reference TRBV7-8 and TRBJ1-2, the full variable domain reads GAGVSQSPRYKVAKRGQDVALRCDPISGHVSLFWYQQALGQGPEFLTYFQNEAQLDKSGLPSDRFFAERPEGSVSTLKIQRTQQEDSAVYLCASSFRQGDYGYTFGSGTRLTVV.

This clone has only one observation. The chain uses TRBV2 and TRBJ2-7, with TRBD1 matching 7 bases. V lost 7 bases to trimming and J lost 5 bases; unmatched junction nucleotides: 11. CDR1 and CDR2 from the germline V gene are SNHLY and FYNNEI. This CDR3 region has 14 residues. CDR3 coding DNA: TGTGCCAGCACCGTGACAGGGTATTTCCACGAGCAGTACTTC. It is translated as CASTVTGYFHEQYF.

By share of the sample, this clone is medium-sized. Distinct nucleotide sequences in the sample also encode this CDR3. The V and J genes are TRBV27 and TRBJ2-1; D unresolved. CDR1 and CDR2 (germline): MNHEY, SMNVEV (reference sequence). The length of the CDR3 is 13 residues. V lost 2 bases and J lost 1, with 3 bases in between. In DNA form, the CDR3 reads TGTGCCAGCAGTTTAGGGTCCTACAATGAGCAGTTCTTC. Translated: CASSLGSYNEQFF.

CDR3 sequence: CASSLGDYSTDTQYF. Here the CDR3 DNA reads TGCGCCAGCAGCTTGGGGGACTACAGCACAGATACGCAGTATTTT. This sequence joins TRBV5-1 and TRBJ2-3; 7 nucleotides align to TRBD2. The V and J ends lost 0 bases and 0 bases, in that order; junction bases with no gene match: 1. CDR3 length equals 15 residues. The V gene's germline CDR1 is SGHRS and CDR2 YFSETQ.

The rearrangement uses TRBV7-2 and TRBJ2-7; D perhaps matches TRBD2 (6 bases). Trimming left V 1 base short and J 3 bases short, with 16 bases between. Germline CDR1 is SGHTA and CDR2 is FQGNSA. The CDR3 has 16 amino acids. The CDR3 here is CASSLDFQRVYYEQYF. The CDR3 DNA sequence: TGTGCCAGCAGCTTAGATTTCCAGCGGGTTTACTACGAGCAGTACTTC.